This T cell receptor beta chain was retrieved from a study of cytotoxic CD8 clonotypes in ibrutinib-treated CLL. Findings and limits, study-wide: Clonality rose at ibrutinib response and fell back toward baseline at progression. T-cell clonality at baseline went above that of age-matched healthy donors and rose and fell with circulating CD8+ T-cell counts.

CDR3 length: 12 amino acids. The ends were cut back, 0 bases at V and 11 bases at J, with 11 bases in the middle. The germline CDR1 and CDR2 sequences are SGHDN and FVKESK. A remark on this clone: The target antigen is unknown.

The repertoire was sequenced with immunoSEQ multiplex PCR; TCRdb's copy has only in-frame clones and lacks some. The sample holds about 300,000 clones, 60% to 80% seen once. The source of roughly 2 micrograms of genomic DNA for TCR beta libraries was cryopreserved PBMCs. The source was PBMCs, collected at disease progression, from a patient treated with ibrutinib. This receptor was identified in a human donor with chronic lymphocytic leukemia. V gene TRBV14 combines with J gene TRBJ2-7; TRBD1 might be the D (5 bases). CDR3 sequence reads: CASSQEGRVKYF. CDR3 in DNA: TGTGCCAGCAGCCAAGAAGGCAGGGTCAAGTACTTC.